These 24 T cell receptor beta chains share one sample of origin, sequenced in a study of metastatic and nonmetastatic thyroid tumors. Through MiXCR, TCRdb re-clonotyped the PCR reads. The sample records 26,000 or so clones, roughly 17% being singletons. No patient had received any treatment before thyroid surgery. Sequenced sample: blood. Every receptor here comes from a female donor with papillary thyroid cancer or a benign thyroid nodule (not recorded which). Some clones in this sample may be carry-over from other donors' samples.

This clone has at least ten counts. This chain links TRBV20-1 with TRBJ1-2, with D possibly being TRBD1 (6 bases). The V gene's germline CDR1 is DFQATT and CDR2 SNEGSKA (reference sequence). V shed 5 bases and J shed 5 bases, with 18 bases lying between them. The CDR3 length is 14 residues. The CDR3 sequence is CSAPPAGAIYGYTF. The CDR3, as DNA: TGCAGTGCTCCTCCGGCAGGGGCGATATATGGCTACACCTTC.

This clone turned up a few times. This chain connects TRBV6-1 to TRBJ1-1, with D possibly being TRBD1 (6 bases). Trimming removed 8 bases from V and 1 base from J, with 8 bases in between. This CDR3 comprises 12 residues. Per the germline V gene, CDR1 is MNHNS and CDR2 is SASEGT. The CDR3 reads CASFRGNTEAFF. For the CDR3, the DNA is TGTGCCAGCTTCAGGGGGAACACTGAAGCTTTCTTT.

This clone was counted at least ten times. The gene calls are TRBV29-1 and TRBJ2-1; 7 nucleotides line up with TRBD2. This CDR3 has 14 residues. Germline loops: CDR1 SQVTM, CDR2 ANQGSEA. Trimming took 4 bases from V and 8 from J; bases not matched to a gene: 11. The chain's CDR3 is CSVAKRDLWDEQFF. CDR3 nucleotides: TGCAGCGTTGCTAAGCGGGATTTGTGGGATGAGCAGTTCTTC.

Turning to this clone: This may arise from a read error, as a much more abundant clone is one base away. The chain has TRBV5-1 and TRBJ2-3; D is unresolved. V dropped 6 bases and J dropped 4 bases, with 15 bases sitting between them. The germline V gene has CDR1 SGHRS and CDR2 YFSETQ. The length of the CDR3 is 14 residues. CDR3 protein: CASIFTPGADTQYF. CDR3 in DNA: TGCGCCAGCATCTTCACTCCCGGCGCAGATACGCAGTATTTT.

This rearrangement joins TRBV7-2 to TRBJ1-2; D is unresolved. The CDR3 contains 14 residues. Germline lookup yields CDR1 SGHTA and CDR2 FQGNSA. In DNA, the CDR3 is TGTTTCAGCAGCTTAGGTAGCCGAGCTTATGGCTACACCTTC. It encodes CFSSLGSRAYGYTF.

This clone was detected only a few times. V usage is TRBV2 and J usage is TRBJ2-1; 11 nucleotides agree with TRBD2. CDR1 SNHLY and CDR2 FYNNEI come from the germline V gene. The length of the CDR3 is 16 residues. V was pared by 7 bases and J by 10 bases, with 15 bases of the junction left unmatched. CDR3 bases: TGTGCCAGCATTGAGACTAGCGGGATGGCATCTTGGGAGCAGTTCTTC. Protein product: CASIETSGMASWEQFF.

The table lists this clone with a few counts. The final CDR3 position lacks the conserved phenylalanine or tryptophan, pointing to a likely read error. This sequence joins TRBV29-1 and TRBJ2-7; TRBD1 matches at 11 bases. V lost 8 bases, J lost 4 bases, and 7 bases stayed unmatched. CDR3 length: 13 amino acids. In germline, CDR1 is SQVTM, CDR2 ANQGSEA. CDR3 in amino acids: CSCRGQGGYEQYS. CDR3 coding DNA: TGCAGCTGCCGGGGACAGGGGGGATACGAGCAGTACTCC.

This clone was counted many times. This rearrangement joins TRBV4-2 to TRBJ1-1; maybe TRBD1 (6 bases). The V gene's germline CDR1 is LGHNA and CDR2 YNFKEQ. The V end was cut by 4 bases, the J end by 5 bases, with 20 bases between. The CDR3 loop spans 16 amino acids. In DNA, the CDR3 is TGTGCCAGCAGCCTGAGGTATGGACAGAGCAAAACTGAAGCTTTCTTT. This gives the protein CASSLRYGQSKTEAFF.

This clone has ten or more counts. CDR3 loop: CASSFKTSGRASGDTQYF. Here the CDR3 DNA reads TGTGCCAGCAGTTTCAAAACGAGCGGGAGGGCAAGTGGCGATACGCAGTATTTT. The chain uses TRBV12-3 or TRBV12-4 and TRBJ2-3; TRBD2 aligns across 10 bases. V trimming: 3 bases; J trimming: 6 bases; junction bases outside the gene matches: 15. The CDR3 is 18 residues long.

This clone has a count of ten or more. A much larger clone lies a single base off, so this may be a read error. Other DNA sequences of this sample code for an identical CDR3. The genes are TRBV4-2 and TRBJ2-2; 11 bases agree with TRBD2. This CDR3 has 16 amino acids. CDR1 and CDR2 from the germline V gene are LGHNA and YNFKEQ. CDR3 loop: CASSQDLAGGTGELFF. CDR3 sequence (DNA): TGTGCCAGCAGCCAAGATTTAGCGGGGGGGACCGGGGAGCTGTTTTTC.

Many counts were recorded for this clone. This chain connects TRBV7-9 to TRBJ1-5; D is uncertain. V was shortened by 3 bases and J by 5 bases, with 8 bases between the two germline ends. Per germline, CDR1 SEHNR and CDR2 FQNEAQ (reference sequence). This CDR3 has 13 residues. The CDR3 reads CASSFEGYQPQHF. DNA of the CDR3: TGTGCCAGCAGCTTTGAAGGTTATCAGCCCCAGCATTTT.

This clone was observed many times. The DNA of the CDR3 is TGTGCCAGCAGAGTCCAGGGGGCGGACGAAAAACTGTTTTTT. It translates to CASRVQGADEKLFF. This chain joins TRBV5-4 and TRBJ1-4, with 8 bases aligning to TRBD1. CDR3 size: 14 residues. V lost 5 bases, J lost 8 bases, and 8 bases stayed unmatched. Germline loops: CDR1 SGHNT, CDR2 YYREEE (reference sequence). Based on the CDR3 plus reference TRBV5-4 and TRBJ1-4, the full variable domain is ETGVTQSPTHLIKTRGQQVTLRCSSQSGHNTVSWYQQALGQGPQFIFQYYREEENGRGNFPPRFSGLQFPNYSSELNVNALELDDSALYLCASRVQGADEKLFFGSGTQLSVL.

This clone showed up many times. The chain carries TRBV7-6 and TRBJ1-1; maybe TRBD1 (5 bases). Germline CDR1 and CDR2: SGHVS and FNYEAQ. The CDR3 has 14 residues. V gave up 5 bases and J gave up 3 bases, with 13 bases separating them. The CDR3: CASSRSEQDTEAFF. The DNA for the CDR3 is TGTGCCAGCAGCCGCTCCGAACAGGACACTGAAGCTTTCTTT.

This clone has just a few counts. The chain employs TRBV12-3 or TRBV12-4 and TRBJ1-2, with 8 bases that match TRBD1. Trimming removed 6 bases from V and 2 bases from J; junction bases left unmatched: 5. The CDR3 loop spans 14 amino acids. The CDR3 reads CASSPGQGNYGYTF. The CDR3 DNA follows: TGTGCCAGCAGCCCCGGACAGGGAAACTATGGCTACACCTTC.

This clone was detected many times. The V and J genes are TRBV27 and TRBJ2-1; 14 positions agree with TRBD2. V lost 7 bases to trimming and J lost 4 bases; unmatched junction nucleotides: 3. CDR3 length: 15 amino acids. CDR1 is MNHEY, CDR2 SMNVEV, per germline (reference sequence). The CDR3 coding sequence is TGTGCCAGCACCGGGACTAGCGGGAGATACAATGAGCAGTTCTTC. Protein product: CASTGTSGRYNEQFF.

This chain connects TRBV3-1 to TRBJ2-7; D is possibly TRBD1 (6 bases). V shed 7 bases and J shed 1 base, with 20 bases lying between them. The CDR3 contains 16 residues. Germline CDR1 LGHDT, CDR2 YNNKEL (reference sequence). The DNA of the CDR3 is TGTGCCAGCATCCGGTCGAATCGTGACAGGTCCTACGAGCAGTACTTC. As protein: CASIRSNRDRSYEQYF.

This clone occurred many times. A clone one base away is much larger, so this may be a read error. Likely a read error: the CDR3 ends without its conserved phenylalanine or tryptophan. The gene calls are TRBV12-3 or TRBV12-4 and TRBJ1-6; 7 bases are a match to TRBD1. The CDR3 is 17 amino acids. The V gene end was trimmed by 6 bases and the J gene end by 9 bases; junction bases not matched to a gene: 17. In DNA form, the CDR3 reads TGTGCCAGCAGCCAAAACCCCCCTGACAGGGAGAGTTCACCCCTCCACTTG. Translated: CASSQNPPDRESSPLHL.

This clone was found many times. This chain joins TRBV6-2 or TRBV6-3 and TRBJ1-5, with a tentative D call TRBD1 (5 bases). From germline, CDR1 is MNHEY and CDR2 SVGEGT. This CDR3 comprises 13 residues. V lost 6 bases, J lost 5 bases, and 11 bases lay in between. CDR3 DNA sequence: TGTGCCAGCAGACTTGACAGCCATCAGCCCCAGCATTTT. This translates into CASRLDSHQPQHF.

This clone has a handful of counts. The chain recombines TRBV6-9 with TRBJ2-2, with D uncertain. This CDR3 region has 12 residues. With 4 bases removed from V and 6 bases from J, the gap between germline ends came to 6 bases. Looked up from germline, CDR1 is MNHGY and CDR2 is SVAAGI. The CDR3 DNA follows: TGTGCCAGCAGTTTATTGTCCGGGGAGCTGTTTTTT. This sequence encodes CASSLLSGELFF.

This clone came up many times. This sample also contains other DNA sequences that code for the same CDR3. The chain is built from TRBV14 and TRBJ1-4; 7 nucleotides align to TRBD1. CDR1 SGHDN and CDR2 FVKESK come from the germline V gene. The CDR3 has 14 residues. V trimming: 3 bases; J trimming: 7 bases; junction bases outside the gene matches: 5. The CDR3 DNA is TGTGCCAGCAGCCAGACAGGGTGGAGTGAAAAACTGTTTTTT. Residues: CASSQTGWSEKLFF.

This clone was recorded at least ten times. V usage is TRBV6-1 and J usage is TRBJ1-4; D uncertain. The length of the CDR3 is 12 residues. Germline CDR1 is MNHNS and CDR2 is SASEGT. Deletions cut 7 bases from V and 8 bases from J, with 11 bases between. The CDR3 DNA is TGTGCCAGCATCAACTTCGGGGAAAAACTGTTTTTT. Amino acid sequence: CASINFGEKLFF.

This clone was found many times. The chain couples TRBV14 to TRBJ2-1; D gene unclear. This CDR3 is 15 amino acids long. V was cut by 0 bases and J by 2 bases, with 8 bases left in between. Germline V gives CDR1 SGHDN, CDR2 FVKESK. In DNA, the CDR3 is TGTGCCAGCAGCCAAGAGCCGGGCCCCTACAATGAGCAGTTCTTC. This sequence encodes CASSQEPGPYNEQFF.

This clone was seen ten or more times. The J gene is TRBJ1-1, the V gene TRBV7-6; TRBD1 matches 7 bases. CDR1 is SGHVS and CDR2 is FNYEAQ in the germline V gene. V was clipped by 6 bases and J by 0 bases; unmatched bases: 7. The CDR3 is 15 amino acids. The CDR3 spells CASSPEQGMNTEAFF. The CDR3 DNA sequence: TGTGCCAGCAGTCCTGAACAGGGGATGAACACTGAAGCTTTCTTT.

This clone occurred a few times. A much more abundant neighbour one base away suggests this may be a read error. V gene TRBV6-2 or TRBV6-3 combines with J gene TRBJ2-5, with 9 bases lining up with TRBD1. The CDR3 spans 14 residues. The junction had 7 bases not matched to a gene; V was cut back by 7 bases and J by 4 bases. The germline CDR1 and CDR2 sequences are MNHEY and SVGEGT. CDR3 sequence reads: CASIRQGERETQYF. In DNA, the CDR3 is TGTGCCAGCATCCGACAGGGGGAACGAGAGACCCAGTACTTC.